This T cell receptor (beta chain) was identified in a study of tumor-infiltrating lymphocytes in primary liver carcinoma. For the study at large: The study obtained roughly 3.65 to 7.13 million productive TCRbeta reads per sample, similar across tissue types.

The authors made TCR beta cDNA from 500 ng total RNA with a constant-region primer. Slightly modified ARM-PCR with three nested multiplex PCR rounds yielded TCR beta libraries. The first two PCR rounds, approximately 10 cycles each, used TRBV1-TRBV30 forward primers and a C-beta reverse primer. TCRdb itself ran the multiplex PCR reads through MiXCR, one entry per CDR3 protein. The table has roughly 70,000 distinct CDR3 sequences, roughly two thirds seen once. Findings and limits, study-wide: Tumor region pairs shared more overlap than did tumor-adjacent and tumor-blood pairs.

This clonotype has just one count. What it recognizes is unknown. It was from about 20-30 mg of unsorted bulk tissue that RNA and DNA were co-extracted. There were five separate regions sampled from each tumor. Whichever tumor sample was examined, it had over 90% viable tumor cells. The CDR3 totals 17 residues. Germline V lookup: CDR1 LGHNA, CDR2 YNFKEQ. The sample consisted of liver tumor tissue from sampling region 4. Subset denoted: tumor region T4, right-lateral pole. J is TRBJ2-1 and V is TRBV4-2, with 8 bases lining up with TRBD2. The TCR sequence derives from a man aged 35 to 55 with primary liver carcinoma and hepatitis B virus infection. The CDR3 region has the DNA TGTGTCAGGAGCCAGTTCCGGGGGGGGGCTTCGGGTAATGAGCAGTTCTTC. It specifies CVRSQFRGGASGNEQFF.